This T cell receptor (beta chain) was identified in a study of T cells after yellow fever vaccination. Notes on the study in general: It was the secondary response that reached its peak faster, day 5 versus 15, but it was weaker. Booster samples showed a return of most primary-vaccination clones (about 97% CD4, approximately 90% CD8).

The CDR3 loop spans 16 amino acids. The germline CDR1 and CDR2 sequences are DFQATT and SNEGSKA (reference sequence). Losses at the gene ends were 2 bases for V and 5 bases for J; bases not matched to a gene: 12. This clonotype was observed at least ten times. The authors made TCR cDNA by 5'RACE template switching, adding a universal primer site and UMIs. TCRdb reanalysed the 5' RACE reads using MiXCR and keeps one entry per CDR3 protein. The top ten clones hold 0.93% of a sample with 9,500 to 15,000 distinct CDR3 sequences, under 6% of them seen once. The receptor was derived from a man aged 25-45 years who received the YFV17D yellow fever vaccine. The V call is TRBV20-1, the J call TRBJ2-5; 9 positions match TRBD1. The specimen was PBMCs, either bulk or a sorted T-cell subset (CD4+, CD8+, memory, or dextramer-sorted; not recorded which), collected on the day of the yellow fever booster vaccination. This chain's CDR3 is CSARNPRQGDVETQYF. The DNA of the CDR3 is TGCAGTGCTAGAAACCCCAGACAGGGGGACGTCGAGACCCAGTACTTC.